This is a list of T cell receptor beta chains from one sample in a study of blood T cell repertoires in COVID-19. This table comes from immunoSEQ multiplex PCR, and its TCRdb copy is limited to in-frame clones, with some not included. The repertoire has 210,000 or so clones, 70% to 90% of them found once; the top ten carry about an eighth. Sequencing was carried out using peripheral blood. The receptors were gathered from a woman younger than 35 who had recovered from COVID-19. Each CDR3 is given without its conserved first and last residue.

TRBV20-1	TRBJ2-1	VARGHNEQF
TRBV7-9	TRBJ1-5	ASGQGDHQPQH
TRBV29-1	TRBJ1-1	SSDNPVNTEAF
TRBV5-1	TRBJ1-2	ASSLGTEHGYT
TRBV20-1	TRBJ2-3	SASGVGGRGSTDTQY
TRBV7-9	TRBJ2-2	ASSLVLASTGELF
TRBV11-2	TRBJ1-2	ASSLGLGTGLGGYT
TRBV29-1	TRBJ2-1	SVEGPIRRQGNEQF
TRBV2	TRBJ2-1	ASSESGPQYRSYNEQF
TRBV10-3	TRBJ1-1	AIRTHKNTEAF
TRBV28	TRBJ2-1	ASSPIGAGSGNNEQF
TRBV3-1/TRBV3-2	TRBJ2-2	ASSQDLAGTNTGELF
TRBV9	TRBJ2-1	ASSGGDTPSSYNEQF
TRBV7-3	TRBJ2-1	ASSRGQGVYNEQF
TRBV27	TRBJ1-1	ASSLSPGPTEAF
TRBV19	TRBJ2-1	ASSIGGTIHEQF
TRBV27	TRBJ2-7	ASSALTSGLAYEQY
TRBV13	TRBJ1-1	ASSLLRRPSYRVTEAF
TRBV7-2	TRBJ2-7	ASSLAGGHEQY
TRBV6-5	TRBJ1-3	ASSYRGGMGNTIY
TRBV19	TRBJ2-7	ASREGEVYEQY
TRBV29-1	TRBJ2-1	SVVAVTYNEQF
TRBV12-3/TRBV12-4	TRBJ2-1	ASRRLGYEQF
TRBV19	TRBJ1-5	ASSSTGGNQPQH
TRBV19	TRBJ1-5	ASSTYFVQGSSNQPQH